These T cell receptor beta chains were read from a single sample in a study of monozygotic twins with inflammatory bowel disease. TCRdb re-called the 5' RACE reads; one entry per CDR3 protein, DNA not given. This sample's table reports around 450,000 distinct CDR3 sequences. The sample consisted of blood. These receptor sequences come from a human donor with ulcerative colitis or Crohn's disease, or a healthy co-twin of an affected twin (not recorded which). The CDR3 runs from the conserved cysteine through the conserved F or W.

v_gene: TRBV10-3; j_gene: TRBJ2-1; CDR3aa: CAISISGTGGGEQFF
v_gene: TRBV5-6; j_gene: TRBJ2-7; CDR3aa: CASRFLAGGLDEQYF
v_gene: TRBV7-2; j_gene: TRBJ2-7; CDR3aa: CASSFAYLSYEQYF
v_gene: TRBV11-1; j_gene: TRBJ2-7; CDR3aa: CASSLAGQGLAGSYEQYF
v_gene: TRBV2; j_gene: TRBJ2-2; CDR3aa: CASSEQGGPGELFF
v_gene: TRBV7-2; j_gene: TRBJ2-1; CDR3aa: CASSLPSGAHNEQFF
v_gene: TRBV5-1; j_gene: TRBJ2-1; CDR3aa: CASSANLNEQFF
v_gene: TRBV6-5; j_gene: TRBJ2-1; CDR3aa: CASSLPGTSVQFF
v_gene: TRBV6-5; j_gene: TRBJ1-4; CDR3aa: CASSYGGRGGEKLFF
v_gene: TRBV20-1; j_gene: TRBJ2-3; CDR3aa: CSANGDRGGVDTQYF
v_gene: TRBV29-1; j_gene: TRBJ2-4; CDR3aa: CSVEGGLNFQYF
v_gene: TRBV5-1; j_gene: TRBJ2-5; CDR3aa: CASSPASSGIQETQYF
v_gene: TRBV20-1; j_gene: TRBJ1-2; CDR3aa: CSAKRTGNYGYTF
v_gene: TRBV6-1; j_gene: TRBJ2-7; CDR3aa: CASSEIVGLSYEQYF
v_gene: TRBV27; j_gene: TRBJ2-3; CDR3aa: CASSLGTTTDTQYF
v_gene: TRBV7-9; j_gene: TRBJ2-7; CDR3aa: CASSLRPGSEQYF
v_gene: TRBV3-1; j_gene: TRBJ2-7; CDR3aa: CASSNGWEQYF
v_gene: TRBV24-1; j_gene: TRBJ2-1; CDR3aa: CATSDPGLAHRSEQFF
v_gene: TRBV4-3; j_gene: TRBJ2-1; CDR3aa: CASSQATGWYYNEQFF
v_gene: TRBV7-8; j_gene: TRBJ2-5; CDR3aa: CASSLVFETQYF
v_gene: TRBV5-4; j_gene: TRBJ1-1; CDR3aa: CASGHMGGNTEAFF
v_gene: TRBV12-3/TRBV12-4; j_gene: TRBJ2-1; CDR3aa: CASSFGGPNEQFF
v_gene: TRBV12-3/TRBV12-4; j_gene: TRBJ2-3; CDR3aa: CATSQKRGSTDTQYF
v_gene: TRBV15; j_gene: TRBJ1-1; CDR3aa: CATSLGTGYGNTEAFF
v_gene: TRBV7-2; j_gene: TRBJ2-1; CDR3aa: CASSQRAGSYNEQFF
v_gene: TRBV27; j_gene: TRBJ2-2; CDR3aa: CASSSPQRGGPGELFF
v_gene: TRBV29-1; j_gene: TRBJ2-3; CDR3aa: CSVEWRGRAVDTQYF
v_gene: TRBV20-1; j_gene: TRBJ2-7; CDR3aa: CSARDLLGSSYEQYF
v_gene: TRBV5-5; j_gene: TRBJ1-6; CDR3aa: CASSLESRATNSPLHF
v_gene: TRBV20-1; j_gene: TRBJ1-3; CDR3aa: CSAWDGSSGNTIYF
v_gene: TRBV3-1; j_gene: TRBJ2-3; CDR3aa: CASSPGTRTDTQYF
v_gene: TRBV12-3/TRBV12-4; j_gene: TRBJ1-1; CDR3aa: CASTDRGTSEAFF
v_gene: TRBV7-9; j_gene: TRBJ2-2; CDR3aa: CASNPQGNGTGELFF
v_gene: TRBV7-8; j_gene: TRBJ1-2; CDR3aa: CASSLVEGGYTF
v_gene: TRBV19; j_gene: TRBJ2-2; CDR3aa: CASSRLAGDQTGELFF
v_gene: TRBV4-2; j_gene: TRBJ2-7; CDR3aa: CASSQALAASYEQYF
v_gene: TRBV7-2; j_gene: TRBJ2-7; CDR3aa: CASSLAEVEQYF
v_gene: TRBV6-5; j_gene: TRBJ1-2; CDR3aa: CASSYSTTGSLYGYTF
v_gene: TRBV10-3; j_gene: TRBJ2-3; CDR3aa: CATSLGEADTQYF
v_gene: TRBV11-2; j_gene: TRBJ2-7; CDR3aa: CASSPNHGLAAYEQYF
v_gene: TRBV30; j_gene: TRBJ1-1; CDR3aa: CAWSWGARTEAFF
v_gene: TRBV20-1; j_gene: TRBJ2-1; CDR3aa: CSARLAGIYNEQFF
v_gene: TRBV11-2; j_gene: TRBJ2-7; CDR3aa: CASSPQQYEQYF
v_gene: TRBV7-6; j_gene: TRBJ2-7; CDR3aa: CASSLEEGLYEQYF
v_gene: TRBV25-1; j_gene: TRBJ2-7; CDR3aa: CASSDLQGWTYEQYF
v_gene: TRBV6-6; j_gene: TRBJ1-1; CDR3aa: CASDRKNTEAFF
v_gene: TRBV10-3; j_gene: TRBJ2-4; CDR3aa: CAISDVGAGYGKNIQYF
v_gene: TRBV5-1; j_gene: TRBJ2-3; CDR3aa: CANSLDGEADTQYF
v_gene: TRBV11-2; j_gene: TRBJ1-6; CDR3aa: CASSLGGPRSPLHF
v_gene: TRBV20-1; j_gene: TRBJ2-3; CDR3aa: CSAKSGAPDTQYF
v_gene: TRBV5-1; j_gene: TRBJ2-2; CDR3aa: CASSLISGGPANTGELFF
v_gene: TRBV18; j_gene: TRBJ2-7; CDR3aa: CASSRPNPYEQYF
v_gene: TRBV5-8; j_gene: TRBJ1-5; CDR3aa: CASSLIPRSNQPQHF
v_gene: TRBV24-1; j_gene: TRBJ2-5; CDR3aa: CASRGSSKETQYF
v_gene: TRBV29-1; j_gene: TRBJ1-1; CDR3aa: CSVAGRANTEAFF
v_gene: TRBV10-1; j_gene: TRBJ2-7; CDR3aa: CAAPGHGLIYEQYF